These 16 T cell receptor beta chains were all obtained from the same sample, sequenced in a study of control samples from healthy donors and cancer patients. The method was immunoSEQ multiplex PCR; TCRdb's version includes in-frame clones alone and lacks a portion of them. The table shows roughly 150,000 clones, with 85% to 95% occurring only once. Sequenced material: blood. These receptors were collected from a man between 45 and 60 years old in good health.

CDR3 bases: TGTGCCAGCAGTCCTGGGACAGGGGGAGTAGAGACCCAGTACTTC. It yields the protein CASSPGTGGVETQYF. The V gene is TRBV28, the J gene TRBJ2-5; 11 bases are shared with TRBD1. The CDR3 is 15 amino acids. The ends lost 5 bases at V and 4 bases at J; junction bases unmatched: 6. Germline assignment: CDR1 MDHEN and CDR2 SYDVKM. The full variable domain, in which reference TRBV28 and TRBJ2-5 provide the parts outside the CDR3, is DVKVTQSSRYLVKRTGEKVFLECVQDMDHENMFWYRQDPGLGLRLIYFSYDVKMKEKGDIPEGYSVSREKKERFSLILESASTNQTSMYLCASSPGTGGVETQYFGPGTRLLVL.

The chain couples TRBV27 to TRBJ1-6; possibly TRBD1 for D (6 bases). V lost 6 bases to trimming and J lost 5 bases, with 17 bases between them. The CDR3 sequence is 16 residues long. Germline CDR1 and CDR2: MNHEY and SMNVEV (reference sequence). The CDR3 loop reads CASRRGHTSNNSPLHF. Written as DNA, the CDR3 is TGTGCCAGCAGAAGGGGACACACTTCCAATAATTCACCCCTCCACTTT.

V gene TRBV19 combines with J gene TRBJ1-2; D gene unclear. The CDR3 runs 13 residues. Trimming pared 7 bases from V and 2 bases from J, leaving 11 bases between. Per the germline V gene, CDR1 is LNHDA and CDR2 is SQIVND (reference sequence). CDR3 loop: CASTPGQNYGYTF. DNA of the CDR3: TGTGCCAGTACGCCAGGCCAGAACTATGGCTACACCTTC.

V and J are TRBV21-1 and TRBJ2-7; the table's D gene call, TRBD1, was not cross checked with the DNA. TRBV21-1 is tagged as a pseudogene. The length of the CDR3 is 16 residues. The CDR3 coding sequence is TGTGCCAGCAGCAAAAGGTCTCACAGGAGTGACTACGAGCAGTACTTC. This codes for CASSKRSHRSDYEQYF.

This chain uses TRBV19 with TRBJ1-5; maybe TRBD1 (5 bases). Trimming took off 6 bases at V and 1 base at J, with 13 bases between the two ends. The CDR3 totals 15 residues. In germline, CDR1 is LNHDA, CDR2 SQIVND (reference sequence). CDR3 amino acids: CASSREWGSNQPQHF. In nucleotides, the CDR3 is TGTGCCAGTAGCCGCGAGTGGGGGAGCAATCAGCCCCAGCATTTT. The full variable domain, in which reference TRBV19 and TRBJ1-5 provide the parts outside the CDR3, is DGGITQSPKYLFRKEGQNVTLSCEQNLNHDAMYWYRQDPGQGLRLIYYSQIVNDFQKGDIAEGYSVSREKKESFPLTVTSAQKNPTAFYLCASSREWGSNQPQHFGDGTRLSIL.

The chain recombines TRBV3-1 (or the pseudogene TRBV3-2) with TRBJ1-2, with D possibly matching TRBD1 (6 bases). Trimming left V 3 bases short and J 3 bases short, with 14 bases between. Germline CDR1 is LGHDT and CDR2 is YNNKEL (reference sequence). This CDR3 comprises 15 residues. The CDR3 nucleotides read TGTGCCAGCAGCCAGTATAGGGGGGAATACTATGGCTACACCTTC. This codes for CASSQYRGEYYGYTF.

V is TRBV5-1 and J is TRBJ1-6, with D perhaps matching TRBD1 (5 bases). This CDR3 has 14 residues. From germline, CDR1 is SGHRS and CDR2 YFSETQ. The V end lost 0 bases, the J end lost 10 bases, and 11 bases lay between the germline ends. This chain's CDR3 is CASSLVQGASPLHF. As DNA, the CDR3 is TGCGCCAGCAGCTTGGTCCAGGGAGCCTCACCCCTCCACTTT.

CDR3 sequence: CASSESRDRFKEDTEAFF. The DNA of the CDR3 is TGCGCCAGCAGTGAGTCCCGGGACAGGTTTAAAGAGGACACTGAAGCTTTCTTT. This chain links TRBV10-2 with TRBJ1-1; 8 nucleotides align to TRBD1. With V trimmed by 0 bases and J by 3 bases, 12 bases remained unmatched. Looked up from germline, CDR1 is WSHSY and CDR2 is SAAADI. CDR3 length: 18 residues.

This clone appeared once. J is TRBJ2-2 and V is TRBV7-3; 8 positions match TRBD2. Germline V lookup: CDR1 SGHTA, CDR2 FQGTGA. This CDR3 is built from 15 residues. The J segment lost 5 bases and the V segment lost 5 bases, leaving 7 bases of the junction unmatched. The CDR3 DNA is TGTGCCAGCAGCGCGGGAGGACTCCCTACCGGGGAGCTGTTTTTT. This encodes CASSAGGLPTGELFF.

The sample holds one count of this clone. CDR3 in amino acids: CASSEDTVSYEQYF. Here the CDR3 DNA reads TGTGCCAGCAGTGAAGACACCGTCTCCTACGAGCAGTACTTC. This chain connects TRBV6-1 to TRBJ2-7; no firm D call. The CDR3 sequence is 14 residues long. Germline CDR1 MNHNS, CDR2 SASEGT. V gave up 1 base and J gave up 0 bases, with 7 bases separating them.

A single count supports this clone. The chain joins TRBV6-2 or TRBV6-3 to TRBJ2-2; no clear D. The germline gives CDR1 MNHEY, CDR2 SVGEGT. The CDR3 covers 16 residues. V lost 2 bases, J lost 11 bases, and 21 bases lay in between. CDR3 nucleotide sequence: TGTGCCAGCAGTTACGCAATTCTGGCTAGGCCCAGCGAGCTGTTTTTT. Amino acids: CASSYAILARPSELFF.

The chain carries TRBV15 and TRBJ1-5; TRBD1 aligns across 9 bases. Germline V CDR1 and CDR2: LNHNV, YYDKDF (reference sequence). V shed 3 bases, J shed 8 bases, and the junction held 8 bases outside the gene matches. CDR3 size: 15 residues. This CDR3 reads CATSRGTGPSEPQHF. The CDR3 DNA sequence: TGTGCCACCAGCAGGGGGACAGGGCCCTCGGAGCCCCAGCATTTT.

The gene calls are TRBV6-6 and TRBJ1-3; perhaps TRBD1 as D (6 bases). CDR3 length: 14 residues. Trimming stripped 11 bases from V and 2 bases from J, with 16 bases between. CDR1 and CDR2 from the germline V gene are MNHNY and SVGAGI (reference sequence). The CDR3 spells CAGRSGVTGNTIYF. DNA for the CDR3: TGTGCCGGCCGTTCAGGGGTGACTGGAAACACCATATATTTT.

The chain has TRBV2 and TRBJ2-3; 14 bases match TRBD2. The CDR3 is made up of 13 amino acids. With 11 bases clipped from V and 5 bases from J, the junction kept 3 bases outside the gene matches. The germline CDR1 and CDR2 sequences are SNHLY and FYNNEI. CDR3 nucleotides: TGTGCCGGGACTAGCGGGAGCGGAGATACGCAGTATTTT. The encoded protein is CAGTSGSGDTQYF.

J is TRBJ2-7 and V is TRBV6-5, with TRBD2 matching 14 bases. CDR1 MNHEY and CDR2 SVGAGI come from the germline V gene. The trim removed 6 bases at V and 5 bases at J, leaving 3 bases unmatched. CDR3 length: 14 amino acids. CDR3 region: CASRGLAGAHEQYF. The CDR3 DNA follows: TGTGCCAGCAGGGGACTAGCGGGAGCGCACGAGCAGTACTTC.

The rearrangement links TRBV3-1 (or the pseudogene TRBV3-2) to TRBJ1-1; 7 bases are shared with TRBD1. This CDR3 is built from 14 residues. V dropped 5 bases and J dropped 1; count of bases not matched to a gene: 4. Germline CDR1 LGHDT, CDR2 YNNKEL (reference sequence). The CDR3 region has the DNA TGTGCCAGCAGCGGGACAGCCGCGAACACTGAAGCTTTCTTT. It is translated as CASSGTAANTEAFF.